This T cell receptor beta chain was identified during a study of OX40 agonist ivuxolimab in advanced cancers. The study in broad terms: The costimulatory receptor OX40 (CD134) was targeted by ivuxolimab, a fully human IgG2 agonistic monoclonal antibody. Intravenous ivuxolimab was administered to patients every 2 weeks at six dose levels: 0.01, 0.1, 0.3, 1.5, 3 and 10 mg/kg. Of the approximately 50 patients in dose escalation, approximately 20 had hepatocellular carcinoma, about 15 had melanoma, 9 had renal cell carcinoma and 9 had head and neck cancer. In the dose-escalation cohort, 82.7% of patients were male, and the mean age was roughly 60 years, with a range of about 23 to 80. Patients were allowed to have had prior anti-PD-1, anti-PD-L1 or anti-CTLA-4 therapy, and around 40% of the dose-escalation patients had previously received checkpoint inhibitors. Partial responses occurred in three dose-escalation patients, of whom one had hepatocellular carcinoma and two had cutaneous melanoma. The point of sequencing TCRbeta in the periphery was to test whether ivuxolimab changed TCR sequence diversity and drove clonal T-cell expansion. The paper covers the monotherapy dose-escalation part of the phase I ivuxolimab trial, which included N ≈ 57 patients.

The CDR3 holds 12 amino acids from the cysteine to the phenylalanine. Only the CDR3 part of the read is kept: 36 bases, read in frame from the first base. Taken from the germline V gene, the CDR1 and CDR2 loops are KGHSH and LQKENI. Trimming costs V 2 bases and J 8 bases, and their ends lie 8 bases apart. As concerns this clone: Its cognate antigen has yet to be identified. No quality values exist for individual bases; no much larger clone is one base distant.

Genomic DNA was isolated from the sorted cells so that the TCRbeta CDR3 region could be sequenced. The immunoSEQ Assay was used for sequencing of TCRbeta CDR3 regions. The immuneACCESS repertoire file appears here via TCRdb, limited to in-frame rearrangements. These files lack a portion of the clones; in checked studies, under half of the deficit traces to unresolved V genes, and the cause of the others is not known. The sample table holds 70,000 to 85,000 clones, of which around 87% were seen once. The ten largest clones capture about 1.3% of the sample. Overall study outcomes, separate from this receptor: In the 0.1-3.0 mg/kg groups, partial responders had among the lowest normalized peripheral clonal expansion, particularly in CD8+ T cells. At doses from 0.1 to 3.0 mg/kg, clonal expansion was seen in both CD4+ and CD8+ blood T cells between baseline and week 6. The antigen specificity of the clonally expanded peripheral T cells was not determined. On average, CD8+ T cells showed more expanded clones than CD4+ T cells after ivuxolimab. Low levels of normalized T-cell clonal expansion were also seen in some patients who did not respond.

The trial excluded patients who had a history of autoimmune disease or were on systemic immunosuppression. In every dose cohort, peripheral blood was drawn for TCR sequencing at baseline, cycle 4 day 1, and cycle 7 day 1. The samples were taken from a phase I, first-in-human, multicenter, open-label dose-escalation trial of ivuxolimab. Adults with locally advanced or metastatic head and neck squamous cell, hepatocellular, melanoma or renal cell carcinoma were enrolled in the trial. CD4+ and CD8+ T cells were sorted separately from peripheral blood before TCR sequencing. The clonotype comes from an adult with an advanced solid tumor such as melanoma, head and neck, liver or kidney cancer. The specimen was CD4+ or CD8+ T cells sorted from blood, collected in a trial of the OX40 agonist ivuxolimab. The chain is made from TRBV18 and TRBJ2-3, with TRBD2 perhaps the D gene, on 5 matching bases. CDR3 region: CASSPWAGTQYF. The DNA sequence follows: TGTGCCAGCTCACCATGGGCGGGTACGCAGTATTTT.